The following is a T cell receptor (beta chain) sequence with its context. Sequencing was performed with immunoSEQ multiplex PCR; in TCRdb, only in-frame clones are kept and a portion is missing. The sample includes some 22,000 clones, roughly 84% of them seen just once. This sample stems from a study of T cell changes during pregnancy in multiple sclerosis. Trimming took 10 bases from V and 4 from J, leaving 10 bases between them. The CDR3 has 12 residues. Per germline, CDR1 MDHEN and CDR2 SYDVKM. The source is a female donor with multiple sclerosis, enrolled in a pregnancy study. V and J are TRBV28 and TRBJ1-4, with D unresolved. The specimen comprised CD8+ T cells from peripheral blood mononuclear cells, sampled before pregnancy. The CDR3 protein is CATRHLNEKLFF. For the CDR3, the DNA is TGTGCCACCCGACACCTTAATGAAAAACTGTTTTTT.